These T cell receptor beta chains were read from a single sample in a study of response to subunit inactivated influenza vaccine. TCRdb used MiXCR to reprocess the RT-PCR reads, holding one entry per CDR3 protein. Counted here are just over 300,000 distinct CDR3 sequences, 21% occurring once; the ten biggest clones make up roughly 10%. The sequences come from PBMCs from blood, collected about 20 months after vaccination. These receptors originate from a man between 50 and 70 years old who received an inactivated influenza vaccine. Each CDR3 is given with its conserved first and last residue. The D gene is left open where the match is weak. Size tells how often a clone was seen (once, few, many) or the class of an expanded clone, and some rows leave it out.

j_gene,abundance,v_gene,d_gene,CDR3aa,CDR3nt
TRBJ1-1,few,TRBV29-1,NA,CSVLNTEAFF,TGCAGCGTGCTCAACACTGAAGCTTTCTTT
TRBJ1-1,NA,TRBV7-6,NA,CASSLGRTNTEAFF,TGTGCCAGCAGCTTAGGACGGACGAACACTGAAGCTTTCTTT
TRBJ2-3,NA,TRBV5-1,NA,CASSLVDFTDTQYF,TGCGCCAGCAGCTTGGTCGACTTCACAGATACGCAGTATTTT
TRBJ2-2,few,TRBV12-3/TRBV12-4,NA,CASSPDGELFF,TGTGCCAGCAGTCCGGACGGGGAGCTGTTTTTT
TRBJ2-3,few,TRBV6-5,NA,CASSYVVEGTDTQYF,TGTGCCAGCAGTTACGTAGTGGAGGGAACAGATACGCAGTATTTT
TRBJ2-4,few,TRBV3-1,NA,CASSQDFIKLSGIAKNIQYF,TGTGCCAGCAGCCAAGATTTTATTAAGTTATCCGGGATAGCCAAAAACATTCAGTACTTC
TRBJ2-3,NA,TRBV12-3/TRBV12-4,NA,CASSFLATDTQYF,TGTGCCAGCAGTTTTCTCGCAACAGATACGCAGTATTTT
TRBJ2-5,NA,TRBV20-1,NA,CSAHRAGRETQYF,TGCAGTGCCCATCGAGCAGGGAGGGAGACCCAGTACTTC
TRBJ1-4,few,TRBV30,NA,CAWTPGMGWNEKLFF,TGTGCCTGGACACCCGGGATGGGGTGGAATGAAAAACTGTTTTTT
TRBJ2-3,NA,TRBV4-2,TRBD2,CASSQGGTSSDTQYF,TGTGCCAGCAGCCAAGGAGGGACTAGCAGCGATACGCAGTATTTT
TRBJ2-1,NA,TRBV24-1,TRBD1,CATSGNRGSYNEQFF,TGTGCCACCAGTGGTAACAGGGGTTCCTACAATGAGCAGTTCTTC
TRBJ1-5,NA,TRBV3-1,TRBD1,CASSQDRGLGPQHF,TGTGCCAGCAGCCAAGACAGGGGGCTCGGGCCCCAGCATTTT
TRBJ1-3,few,TRBV12-3/TRBV12-4,NA,CASRLNSALGTTIYF,TGTGCCAGCAGATTAAATTCGGCTCTGGGAACCACCATATATTTT
TRBJ2-2,NA,TRBV12-3/TRBV12-4,NA,CASSLQRLNTGELFF,TGTGCCAGCAGTTTACAGAGACTAAACACCGGGGAGCTGTTTTTT
TRBJ1-2,few,TRBV12-3/TRBV12-4,TRBD1,CASSLGQGADSYGYTF,TGTGCCAGCAGTTTAGGACAGGGGGCAGATAGCTATGGCTACACCTTC
TRBJ2-5,NA,TRBV11-2,NA,CATRRSGKETQYF,TGTGCCACCCGACGTTCGGGGAAAGAGACCCAGTACTTC
TRBJ2-2,few,TRBV20-1,TRBD2,CSARDPGLAGTGELFF,TGCAGTGCTAGAGACCCGGGACTAGCGGGGACCGGGGAGCTGTTTTTT
TRBJ1-2,NA,TRBV6-5,NA,CASRLNFNNLNYGYTF,TGTGCCAGCAGGTTAAATTTCAATAACTTGAACTATGGCTACACCTTC
TRBJ1-2,few,TRBV12-3/TRBV12-4,NA,CASSLDRVSGYTF,TGTGCCAGCAGTTTAGATAGGGTTTCTGGCTACACCTTC
TRBJ1-5,NA,TRBV12-3/TRBV12-4,NA,CASSFVTGPVQPQHF,TGTGCCAGCAGTTTCGTAACAGGGCCAGTTCAGCCCCAGCATTTT
TRBJ2-1,NA,TRBV7-2,NA,CASSKRYNEQFF,TGTGCCAGCAGCAAGCGGTACAATGAGCAGTTCTTC
TRBJ2-3,few,TRBV11-1,NA,CASSRTIKAQYF,TGTGCCAGCAGCCGGACTATCAAGGCGCAGTATTTT
TRBJ2-3,NA,TRBV29-1,TRBD1,CSGTGTVDTQYF,TGCAGCGGAACCGGGACAGTAGATACGCAGTATTTT